In this sample, the clone carrying this T cell receptor beta chain turned up many times. This record belongs to a study of patients and donors after allogeneic stem cell transplantation. Germline CDR1 and CDR2: SGHRS and YFSETQ. The CDR3 extends over 14 amino acids. V was clipped by 0 bases and J by 0 bases, with 4 bases between them. Using its own MiXCR run on the RT-PCR reads, TCRdb lists one record per CDR3 protein. Among fewer than 75,000 distinct CDR3 sequences listed, 26% were seen once. Sequenced material: blood, either unsorted or a sorted T cell fraction (not recorded which). The gene calls are TRBV5-1 and TRBJ1-3; D unresolved. This receptor was obtained from a human donor who was either an allogeneic HSCT recipient or a stem cell or donor lymphocyte infusion donor (not recorded which). It is not recorded whose cells these are; they may come from a transplant donor. CDR3 loop: CASSLGYSGNTIYF. The CDR3 DNA follows: TGCGCCAGCAGCTTGGGGTACTCTGGAAACACCATATATTTT. Using reference TRBV5-1 and TRBJ1-3 for the parts outside the CDR3, the full variable domain is KAGVTQTPRYLIKTRGQQVTLSCSPISGHRSVSWYQQTPGQGLQFLFEYFSETQRNKGNFPGRFSGRQFSNSRSEMNVSTLELGDSALYLCASSLGYSGNTIYFGEGSWLTVV.